This T cell receptor (beta chain) was captured in a study of blood T cell repertoires in COVID-19. Study overall: Material from acute and convalescent COVID-19 was sourced from the United States, Italy and Spain. Sources were T cells, B-cell-depleted T cells, or PBMCs; the material itself was cDNA or gDNA.

Germline CDR1 is LGHDT and CDR2 is YNNKEL (reference sequence). The V segment lost 1 base and the J segment 7 bases; nucleotides outside the gene matches: 14. The CDR3 is 17 amino acids. In the original analysis: Cell counts per sample came from amplifying reference gene primers. The table came from immunoSEQ multiplex PCR; TCRdb's copy has only in-frame clones and leaves some out. The V and J calls and the clone size are those of that table, but D and trimming were determined from the DNA. The profile covers 40,000 to 50,000 clones, with about 86% appearing a single time and around 2.9% taken by the ten largest.

The genes are TRBV3-1 (or the pseudogene TRBV3-2) and TRBJ2-7, with 9 positions matching TRBD2. This clonotype was obtained from a woman of 80 years or more with acute or convalescent COVID-19. The sample was peripheral blood. The CDR3 DNA is TGTGCCAGCAGCCAAGGCCTGCGTCCTAGCGGGGCAAAAGAGCAGTACTTC. Protein product: CASSQGLRPSGAKEQYF.